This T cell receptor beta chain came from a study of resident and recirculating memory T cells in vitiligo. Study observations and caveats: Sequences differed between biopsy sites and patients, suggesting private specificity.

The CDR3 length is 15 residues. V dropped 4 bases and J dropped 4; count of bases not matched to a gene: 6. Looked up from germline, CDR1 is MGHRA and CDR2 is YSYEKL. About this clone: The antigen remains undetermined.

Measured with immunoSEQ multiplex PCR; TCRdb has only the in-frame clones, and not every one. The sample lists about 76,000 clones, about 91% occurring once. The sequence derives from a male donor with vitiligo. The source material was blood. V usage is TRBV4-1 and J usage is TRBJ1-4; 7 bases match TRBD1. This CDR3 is CASSRSGTDNEKLFF. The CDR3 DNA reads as TGCGCCAGCAGCCGTTCTGGGACAGATAATGAAAAACTGTTTTTT.